These 27 T cell receptor beta chains were sequenced from one sample in a study of T cell repertoires in cytomegalovirus infection. MiXCR, run by TCRdb on the reads, gives a single entry per CDR3 protein. The sample contains about 310,000 distinct CDR3 sequences, about a sixth of which appear only once. Sequenced sample: PBMCs. The receptors shown here come from a human donor in good health (CMV status not recorded). Some clones in this sample may be carry-over from other donors' samples.

A few counts support this clonotype. J is TRBJ2-3 and V is TRBV4-1, with 9 bases aligning to TRBD2. With V trimmed by 3 bases and J by 4 bases, 5 bases remained unmatched. Germline loops: CDR1 MGHRA, CDR2 YSYEKL. This CDR3 region has 15 residues. The CDR3 DNA reads TGCGCCAGCAGCCAGCGCGGGGGGGCCCCAGATACGCAGTATTTT. Protein: CASSQRGGAPDTQYF.

The chain has TRBV11-2 and TRBJ2-1; no firm D call. Germline loops: CDR1 SGHAT, CDR2 FQNNGV. This CDR3 contains 13 residues. V shed 6 bases and J shed 8 bases, with 14 bases lying between them. CDR3 protein: CASRPTRMDEQFF. Written as DNA, the CDR3 is TGTGCCAGCAGGCCCACCAGGATGGATGAGCAGTTCTTC.

The J gene is TRBJ1-2, the V gene TRBV19; no clear D gene. The V and J ends lost 5 bases and 0 bases respectively, with 10 bases between them. Germline V gene lookup returns CDR1 LNHDA and CDR2 SQIVND (reference sequence). The length of the CDR3 is 14 residues. The DNA for the CDR3 is TGTGCCAGTAGTCCCAGCCGGGCTAACTATGGCTACACCTTC. It codes for CASSPSRANYGYTF.

This clonotype was seen only a few times. The chain combines TRBV2 with TRBJ1-1, with a weak D call TRBD1 (5 bases). Deletions cut 6 bases from V and 7 bases from J, with 21 bases between. From germline, CDR1 is SNHLY and CDR2 FYNNEI. This CDR3 comprises 15 residues. CDR3 nucleotide sequence: TGTGCCAGCAGCAGAGACCTCAATAACGACAGTGAAGCTTTCTTT. Its translation: CASSRDLNNDSEAFF.

As to this clonotype: Just one base apart from a much larger clone, this may be a read error. The chain recombines TRBV7-6 with TRBJ2-1, with 8 bases aligning to TRBD1. V shed 5 bases and J 3 bases; nucleotides not matched to a gene: 6. CDR1 and CDR2 from the germline V gene are SGHVS and FNYEAQ. The CDR3 loop spans 15 amino acids. CDR3 protein: CASSPDREIYNEQFF. In DNA form, the CDR3 reads TGTGCCAGCAGCCCGGACAGGGAGATCTACAATGAGCAGTTCTTC.

The chain has TRBV6-1 and TRBJ2-2, with D possibly called TRBD1 or TRBD2 (7 bases each). Germline V CDR1 and CDR2: MNHNS, SASEGT. Trimming stripped 11 bases from V and 6 bases from J, with 25 bases between. The CDR3 sequence is 16 residues long. The chain's CDR3 is CAASRGGGAKAGELFF. CDR3 nucleotide sequence: TGTGCCGCCAGCAGGGGGGGGGGGGCTAAGGCCGGGGAGCTGTTTTTT.

The table lists this clonotype with many counts. V and J are TRBV7-2 and TRBJ2-2; 8 bases are shared with TRBD1. Germline V CDR1 and CDR2: SGHTA, FQGNSA. This CDR3 spans 14 amino acids. V was clipped by 5 bases and J by 4 bases; unmatched bases: 3. CDR3 amino acids: CASSPDRATGELFF. The CDR3 coding sequence is TGTGCCAGCAGCCCGGACAGGGCCACCGGGGAGCTGTTTTTT.

This clonotype occurred a few times. The rearrangement uses TRBV19 and TRBJ2-5; 7 positions match TRBD1. Germline V lookup: CDR1 LNHDA, CDR2 SQIVND (reference sequence). The CDR3 has 18 residues. V shed 6 bases, J shed 1 base, and the junction held 17 bases outside the gene matches. The CDR3 spells CASSLDGGQAVGQETQYF. The CDR3 nucleotides read TGTGCCAGTAGCCTAGATGGAGGACAGGCTGTAGGCCAAGAGACCCAGTACTTC.

At least ten counts were recorded for this clonotype. The rearrangement links TRBV28 to TRBJ1-2, with 8 bases that match TRBD1. V trimming: 3 bases; J trimming: 6 bases; junction bases outside the gene matches: 6. This CDR3 has 14 residues. Per germline, CDR1 MDHEN and CDR2 SYDVKM. The CDR3 spells CASSFGQGTHGYTF. In nucleotides, the CDR3 is TGTGCCAGCAGTTTCGGACAGGGAACCCATGGCTACACCTTC.

This clonotype was seen at least ten times. The chain employs TRBV6-1 and TRBJ2-7; D perhaps matches TRBD2 (6 bases). Germline values: CDR1 MNHNS, CDR2 SASEGT. The CDR3 totals 13 residues. V was shortened by 6 bases and J by 3 bases, with 12 bases between the two germline ends. The CDR3 nucleotides are TGTGCCAGCAGCCGTGGGCGGGACTACGAGCAGTACTTC. It is translated as CASSRGRDYEQYF.

This clonotype has ten or more counts. The chain uses TRBV28 and TRBJ1-5; the D is unclear. The CDR3 totals 12 residues. Germline V gives CDR1 MDHEN, CDR2 SYDVKM. Trimming removed 1 base at V and 5 bases at J, with 3 bases between. CDR3 region: CASSLLHQPQHF. Written as DNA, the CDR3 is TGTGCCAGCAGTTTATTACATCAGCCCCAGCATTTT.

CDR3 protein: CASSPGFWGGYTF. The CDR3 DNA reads as TGTGCCAGCAGCCCAGGGTTTTGGGGTGGCTACACCTTC. The chain is built from TRBV28 and TRBJ1-2; possibly TRBD1 for D (5 bases). CDR1 and CDR2 from the germline V gene are MDHEN and SYDVKM. The CDR3 length is 13 residues. Trimming removed 6 bases from V and 7 bases from J, with 15 bases in between.

This clonotype was observed many times. The V call is TRBV7-8, the J call TRBJ1-1; the match to TRBD1 covers 7 bases. Germline V gene data show CDR1 as SGHVS and CDR2 as FQNEAQ. V lost 7 bases and J lost 4; bases outside the gene matches: 15. The length of the CDR3 is 16 residues. CDR3 in amino acids: CASTQRQGGAGTEAFF. The CDR3 DNA reads TGTGCCAGCACCCAACGTCAAGGGGGCGCGGGCACTGAAGCTTTCTTT.

This clonotype was picked up one time. J is TRBJ2-2 and V is TRBV6-5, with D possibly matching TRBD2 (5 bases). The germline CDR1 and CDR2 sequences are MNHEY and SVGAGI. The CDR3 totals 18 residues. V lost 9 bases and J lost 0, with 23 bases in between. The CDR3 protein is CASPHHLAQVANTGELFF. The CDR3 nucleotides read TGTGCCAGTCCCCACCACCTAGCTCAGGTCGCGAACACCGGGGAGCTGTTTTTT.

This clonotype has ten or more counts. The rearrangement joins TRBV7-2 to TRBJ1-2; 7 nucleotides align to TRBD1. CDR3 length: 16 amino acids. V lost 7 bases and J lost 1; bases outside the gene matches: 12. Germline V gives CDR1 SGHTA, CDR2 FQGNSA. The DNA of the CDR3 is TGTGCCAGCACCGCAATGGGACAGCTGTTTAACTATGGCTACACCTTC. The encoded protein is CASTAMGQLFNYGYTF.

This rearrangement joins TRBV5-1 to TRBJ2-7; TRBD2 agrees at 8 bases. The V gene's germline CDR1 is SGHRS and CDR2 YFSETQ. V was clipped by 7 bases and J by 0 bases; unmatched bases: 18. The CDR3 is 18 amino acids. In nucleotides, the CDR3 is TGCGCCAGCGGATTGATTCCTAGCGGGCGGGGATCCTCCTACGAGCAGTACTTC. It specifies CASGLIPSGRGSSYEQYF.

This clonotype has more than one count but fewer than ten. The V gene is TRBV20-1, the J gene TRBJ2-5; TRBD1 might be the D (5 bases). Trimming took 6 bases from V and 1 from J, leaving 9 bases between them. Germline assignment: CDR1 DFQATT and CDR2 SNEGSKA (reference sequence). The CDR3 length is 12 residues. In DNA form, the CDR3 reads TGCAGTGCGCACAGGAGCCAAGAGACCCAGTACTTC. Its protein is CSAHRSQETQYF.

V is TRBV9 and J is TRBJ2-1; 9 bases are a match to TRBD1. Unmatched junction bases numbered 8, after V lost 4 bases and J lost 6 bases. Germline-derived CDR1 and CDR2 are SGDLS and YYNGEE. The CDR3 covers 15 residues. The CDR3 DNA reads as TGTGCCAGCAGCCCTTGGACAGGGGTACCCAATGAGCAGTTCTTC. It translates to CASSPWTGVPNEQFF.

For the CDR3, the DNA is TGTGCCAGCAGGGCAGGGGAGGGCACTGAAGCTTTCTTT. This sequence encodes CASRAGEGTEAFF. The chain links TRBV7-9 to TRBJ1-1, with a tentative D call TRBD1 (6 bases). V was shortened by 6 bases and J by 4 bases, with 12 bases between the two germline ends. CDR3 length: 13 amino acids. Per the germline V gene, CDR1 is SEHNR and CDR2 is FQNEAQ (reference sequence).

V gene TRBV29-1 combines with J gene TRBJ2-7, with D uncertain. The CDR3 loop spans 10 amino acids. In germline, CDR1 is SQVTM, CDR2 ANQGSEA. V shed 1 base and J shed 3 bases, with 1 base lying between them. This chain's CDR3 is CSVEGYEQYF. CDR3 coding DNA: TGCAGCGTTGAAGGCTACGAGCAGTACTTC.

This clonotype appeared many times. The gene calls are TRBV28 and TRBJ1-1; D gene uncertain. The V gene's germline CDR1 is MDHEN and CDR2 SYDVKM. V was trimmed by 4 bases and J by 4 bases, leaving 7 bases between them. This CDR3 is 12 amino acids long. For the CDR3, the DNA is TGTGCCAGCAGTTCACCAAGCACTGAAGCTTTCTTT. Its translation: CASSSPSTEAFF.

This clonotype turned up a few times. The chain links TRBV12-3 or TRBV12-4 to TRBJ2-1; D not certain. CDR3 length: 15 amino acids. V was clipped by 5 bases and J by 8 bases, with 19 bases between them. The CDR3 is CASSENDPVGYEQFF. The CDR3 nucleotides read TGTGCCAGCAGTGAAAATGACCCGGTTGGGTATGAGCAGTTCTTC.

The chain has TRBV6-5 and TRBJ1-5, with a weak D call TRBD1 (5 bases). The length of the CDR3 is 13 residues. V lost 8 bases to trimming and J lost 3 bases, with 11 bases between them. The V gene's germline CDR1 is MNHEY and CDR2 SVGAGI. The CDR3 loop reads CASRGGYNQPQHF. The CDR3 DNA reads TGTGCCAGCCGGGGGGGTTACAATCAGCCCCAGCATTTT.

This clonotype was picked up a small number of times. The chain joins TRBV11-2 to TRBJ2-5; possible D gene TRBD2, 7 bases. The CDR3 covers 15 residues. Germline CDR1 and CDR2: SGHAT and FQNNGV. Trimming took off 5 bases at V and 4 bases at J, with 17 bases between the two ends. The CDR3 DNA follows: TGTGCCAGCAGCCCGCAACAGGGAGGGGGAGAGACCCAGTACTTC. Amino acids: CASSPQQGGGETQYF.

This clonotype was detected only once. A much more abundant neighbour one base away suggests this may be a read error. CDR3 nucleotides: TGTGCTAGCAGCTTGGGGTCAGGGGTGGCAGATACGCAGTATTTT. Protein: CASSLGSGVADTQYF. The chain recombines TRBV7-6 with TRBJ2-3, with a possible D match to TRBD1 (6 bases). This CDR3 is built from 15 residues. Germline V gene sequence: CDR1 SGHVS, CDR2 FNYEAQ.

A few counts support this clonotype. The chain couples TRBV6-5 to TRBJ1-4; 11 bases are a match to TRBD1. This CDR3 comprises 17 residues. Germline CDR1 is MNHEY and CDR2 is SVGAGI. J lost 8 bases, V lost 4 bases, and 12 bases had no gene match. Here the CDR3 reads CASSSPYGTGGEEKLFF. The CDR3 region has the DNA TGTGCCAGCAGTTCTCCTTACGGGACAGGGGGAGAAGAAAAACTGTTTTTT.

This clonotype was counted many times. The V and J genes are TRBV5-4 and TRBJ2-7; TRBD2 matches at 10 bases. V shed 0 bases and J 2 bases; nucleotides not matched to a gene: 5. There are 16 residues in the CDR3. From germline, CDR1 is SGHNT and CDR2 YYREEE (reference sequence). CDR3 region: CASSLDGLAVPYEQYF. CDR3 nucleotide sequence: TGTGCCAGCAGCTTGGACGGACTAGCGGTACCCTACGAGCAGTACTTC.